This TCR beta chain stems from a study of regulatory and conventional T cells in RAG deficiency. Of note for this clone: Its antigen is undetermined.

The method was immunoSEQ multiplex PCR; TCRdb's version includes in-frame clones alone and lacks a portion of them. This table has under 25,000 clones, almost 96% appearing once. Findings and limits, study-wide: Shorter CDR3s in all patient subsets; >85% Treg-Tconv overlap in Omenn. Shannon entropy fell and Simpson indices rose in RAG-deficient patients. Treg unique TCR beta sequences were approximately 100-fold fewer in Omenn syndrome and CID/AS patients than controls.

CDR1 and CDR2 (germline): LNHDA, SQIVND (reference sequence). This CDR3 has 15 amino acids. The V end lost 6 bases, the J end lost 2 bases, and 14 bases lay between the germline ends. Genomic DNA came from blood conventional CD4+ T cells gated CD25-low CD127-high. Separately, the same data were catalogued under a study of regulatory T cells. This second study notes: The primer mix had 52 TRBV and 13 TRBJ primers. Regulatory T cells showed the strongest V-J pair restriction and V/J gene skewing among patient repertoires.

This sequence originates from a human donor in good health. Sequences were obtained from CD25- CD4+ T cells sorted from blood. The chain is built from TRBV19 and TRBJ1-5, with D possibly matching TRBD1 (5 bases). DNA of the CDR3: TGTGCCAGTAGGAGGGGATCTAGCGGCAATCAGCCCCAGCATTTT. It specifies CASRRGSSGNQPQHF.